Following are 15 T cell receptor beta chains from one sample sequenced in a study of beta chain features in type 1 diabetes. Study-wide points: In every one of the four CD4+ subsets, TCRB CDR3s were moderately but significantly shorter in Type 1 diabetes patients.

Reverse transcribing all isolated RNA meant expressed TCRB transcripts were sequenced. Assay used: immunoSEQ multiplex PCR; TCRdb lists only in-frame clones, some missing. Here the sample spans a few hundred thousand clones, roughly an eighth being singletons. Their antigen targets remain unknown. Sequencing was performed on naive CD4+ T cells from blood. All receptors come from a man aged 25-45 years with type 1 diabetes.

The V gene is TRBV5-4, the J gene TRBJ2-1, with TRBD2 matching 7 bases. Unmatched junction bases numbered 5, after V lost 5 bases and J lost 0 bases. The germline V gene has CDR1 SGHNT and CDR2 YYREEE (reference sequence). CDR3 length equals 15 residues. In DNA, the CDR3 is TGTGCCAGCAGGCCTCCTAGCGGCTCCTACAATGAGCAGTTCTTC. Encoded protein: CASRPPSGSYNEQFF.

This chain connects TRBV7-9 to TRBJ2-3; a weak D match, TRBD1 (5 bases). CDR3 length equals 12 residues. Per germline, CDR1 SEHNR and CDR2 FQNEAQ (reference sequence). Trimming cost V 5 bases and J 5 bases, with 8 bases left between them. CDR3 bases: TGTGCCAGCAGCATCAGGGAAGATACGCAGTATTTT. It specifies CASSIREDTQYF.

This clone has a handful of counts. The genes are TRBV5-1 and TRBJ2-7, with TRBD1 identical over 9 bases. Trimming took 4 bases from V and 4 from J; bases not matched to a gene: 6. This CDR3 has 14 residues. The germline V gene encodes CDR1 SGHRS and CDR2 YFSETQ. The CDR3 nucleotides read TGCGCCAGCAGCGTTACAGGGGGCCCGTACGAGCAGTACTTC. It specifies CASSVTGGPYEQYF.

This clone was picked up a small number of times. The genes are TRBV5-1 and TRBJ2-1, with a possible D match to TRBD2 (6 bases). This CDR3 region has 15 residues. V was shortened by 1 base and J by 5 bases, with 13 bases between the two germline ends. Germline lookup yields CDR1 SGHRS and CDR2 YFSETQ. The CDR3 DNA sequence: TGCGCCAGCAGCTTGTGGAGGGCCTCGGACAATGAGCAGTTCTTC. Its translation is CASSLWRASDNEQFF.

The J gene is TRBJ2-7, the V gene TRBV6-1; D is perhaps TRBD1 (6 bases). Per the germline V gene, CDR1 is MNHNS and CDR2 is SASEGT. CDR3 size: 14 residues. V was shortened by 6 bases and J by 2 bases, with 14 bases between the two germline ends. The CDR3 reads CASRTGWPPYEQYF. The CDR3 region has the DNA TGTGCCAGCAGAACAGGGTGGCCCCCCTACGAGCAGTACTTC.

This clone was detected only a few times. The chain employs TRBV23-1 and TRBJ1-1; TRBD1 agrees at 7 bases. TRBV23-1 is an ORF, with its function uncertain. The V and J ends lost 4 bases and 1 base, in that order; junction bases with no gene match: 6. The CDR3 sequence is 15 residues long. The CDR3 protein is CASSLRGGKNTEAFF. The CDR3 nucleotides read TGCGCCAGCAGTCTACGAGGGGGCAAGAACACTGAAGCTTTCTTT.

This rearrangement joins TRBV30 to TRBJ2-7; 13 positions agree with TRBD2. The ends lost 3 bases at V and 0 bases at J; junction bases unmatched: 8. Germline-derived CDR1 and CDR2 are GTSNPN and SVGIG (reference sequence). The CDR3 consists of 17 residues. The CDR3 nucleotides read TGTGCCTGGAGCGGGGGGACTAGCGGGACGTCCTCCTACGAGCAGTACTTC. Translation gives CAWSGGTSGTSSYEQYF.

This clone was seen more than once but under ten times. The chain links TRBV7-6 to TRBJ2-7; 8 bases map to TRBD2. The CDR3 is 14 amino acids. With V trimmed by 5 bases and J by 2 bases, 5 bases remained unmatched. The V gene's germline CDR1 is SGHVS and CDR2 FNYEAQ. The CDR3 loop reads CASSPRGGPYEQYF. The CDR3 DNA is TGTGCCAGCAGCCCCCGGGGGGGCCCCTACGAGCAGTACTTC.

Only a few counts were recorded for this clone. J is TRBJ2-4 and V is TRBV5-1, with TRBD1 matching over 10 bases. The CDR3 sequence is 16 residues long. In germline, CDR1 is SGHRS, CDR2 YFSETQ. V shed 0 bases, J shed 5 bases, and the junction held 5 bases outside the gene matches. CDR3 sequence (DNA): TGCGCCAGCAGCTTGGATGTGACAGGGGGCGAAAACATTCAGTACTTC. This sequence encodes CASSLDVTGGENIQYF.

This chain connects TRBV5-1 to TRBJ2-7, with a tentative D call TRBD2 (6 bases). Germline values: CDR1 SGHRS, CDR2 YFSETQ. Trimming cost V 4 bases and J 5 bases, with 10 bases left between them. This CDR3 spans 12 amino acids. The CDR3: CASSVGGDEQYF. In DNA, the CDR3 is TGCGCCAGCAGCGTAGGAGGGGACGAGCAGTACTTC.

The chain has TRBV7-2 and TRBJ1-1; a weak D match, TRBD1 (6 bases). This CDR3 region has 14 residues. The germline V and J ends were trimmed by 5 bases and 3 bases, with 13 bases remaining between them. Per the germline V gene, CDR1 is SGHTA and CDR2 is FQGNSA. The CDR3, as DNA: TGTGCCAGCAGCGATCGCAGGGGAGACACTGAAGCTTTCTTT. Translation: CASSDRRGDTEAFF.

V is TRBV7-3 and J is TRBJ2-1; the D is unclear. Trimming removed 3 bases from V and 8 bases from J, with 11 bases in between. The germline V gene encodes CDR1 SGHTA and CDR2 FQGTGA. This CDR3 spans 13 amino acids. The CDR3 spells CASSLAGGDEQFF. In nucleotides, the CDR3 is TGTGCCAGCAGCTTGGCTGGCGGTGATGAGCAGTTCTTC.

The chain joins TRBV11-2 to TRBJ2-3; the match to TRBD2 covers 7 bases. The length of the CDR3 is 16 residues. Germline loops: CDR1 SGHAT, CDR2 FQNNGV. V was pared by 5 bases and J by 2 bases, with 10 bases of the junction left unmatched. CDR3: CASSRGGLSDTDTQYF. The CDR3 DNA follows: TGTGCCAGCAGCCGGGGAGGGCTTAGCGACACAGATACGCAGTATTTT.

This clone turned up a few times. The rearrangement uses TRBV23-1 and TRBJ1-1, with D possibly matching TRBD1 (5 bases). TRBV23-1 is classed as an ORF, of uncertain function. The germline V and J ends were trimmed by 0 bases and 7 bases, with 21 bases remaining between them. This CDR3 contains 17 residues. The CDR3 spells CASSQSSKSDRDSEAFF. The CDR3 nucleotides are TGCGCCAGCAGTCAATCCTCAAAATCGGACCGAGACAGTGAAGCTTTCTTT.

This clone was recorded a few times. The chain recombines TRBV6-5 with TRBJ2-5; D is unresolved. CDR1 and CDR2 (germline): MNHEY, SVGAGI. The CDR3 contains 15 residues. V lost 0 bases to trimming and J lost 5 bases, with 13 bases between them. CDR3 sequence (DNA): TGTGCCAGCAGTTACTCTGTCAGCCTCGGGGAGACCCAGTACTTC. Amino acid sequence: CASSYSVSLGETQYF.